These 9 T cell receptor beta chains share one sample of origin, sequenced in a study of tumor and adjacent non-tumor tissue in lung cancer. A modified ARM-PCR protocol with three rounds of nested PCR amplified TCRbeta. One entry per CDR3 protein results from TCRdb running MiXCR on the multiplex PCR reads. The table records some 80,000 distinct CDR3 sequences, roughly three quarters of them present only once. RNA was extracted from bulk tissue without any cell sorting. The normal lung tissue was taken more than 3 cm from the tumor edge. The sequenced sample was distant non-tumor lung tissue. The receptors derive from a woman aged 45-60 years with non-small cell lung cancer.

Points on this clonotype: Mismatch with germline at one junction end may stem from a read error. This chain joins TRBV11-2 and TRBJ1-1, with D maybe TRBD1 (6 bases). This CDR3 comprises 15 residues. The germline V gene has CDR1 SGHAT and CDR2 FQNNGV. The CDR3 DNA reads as TGTGTCAGCAGCTTAGGACCGGGGGCGAACACTGAAGCTTTCTTT. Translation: CVSSLGPGANTEAFF.

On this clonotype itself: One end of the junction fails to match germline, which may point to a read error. This chain's CDR3 is CTSSDNRDRTNEQYF. For the CDR3, the DNA is TGTACCAGCAGCGATAACCGGGACAGGACCAACGAGCAGTACTTC. V and J are TRBV10-1 and TRBJ2-7; 8 bases map to TRBD1. Germline lookup yields CDR1 WNHNN and CDR2 SYGVQD (reference sequence). The CDR3 consists of 15 residues.

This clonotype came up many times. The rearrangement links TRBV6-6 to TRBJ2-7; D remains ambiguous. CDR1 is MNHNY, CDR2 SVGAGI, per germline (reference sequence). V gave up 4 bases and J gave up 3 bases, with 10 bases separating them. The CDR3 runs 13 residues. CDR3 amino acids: CASSSGPHYEQYF. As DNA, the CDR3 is TGTGCCAGCAGTTCCGGACCCCACTACGAGCAGTACTTC.

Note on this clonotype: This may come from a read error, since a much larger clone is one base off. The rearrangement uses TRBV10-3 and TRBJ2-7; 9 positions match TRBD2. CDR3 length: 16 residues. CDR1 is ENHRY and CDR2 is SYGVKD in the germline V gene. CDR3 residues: CAITEQLSGGTYEQYF. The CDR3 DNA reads TGTGCCATCACTGAGCAGCTTAGCGGGGGAACCTACGAGCAGTACTTC.

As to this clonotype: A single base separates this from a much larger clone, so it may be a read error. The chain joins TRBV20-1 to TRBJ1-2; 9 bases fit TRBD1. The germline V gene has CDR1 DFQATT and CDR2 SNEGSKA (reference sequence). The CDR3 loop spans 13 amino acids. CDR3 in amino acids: CGARTGASYGYTF. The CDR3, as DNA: TGCGGTGCTCGGACAGGGGCCTCCTATGGCTACACCTTC.

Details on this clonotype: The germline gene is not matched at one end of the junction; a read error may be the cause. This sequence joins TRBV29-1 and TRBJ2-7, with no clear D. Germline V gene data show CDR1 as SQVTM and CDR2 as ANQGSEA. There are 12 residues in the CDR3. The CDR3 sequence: CNVRTDAYGQYF. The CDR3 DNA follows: TGCAACGTTAGGACGGATGCCTACGGGCAGTACTTC.

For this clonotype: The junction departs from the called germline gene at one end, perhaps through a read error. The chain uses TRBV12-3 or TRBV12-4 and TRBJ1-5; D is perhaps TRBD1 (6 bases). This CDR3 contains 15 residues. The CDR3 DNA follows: TGTGCCTGCAGTTTAACCCAGGGGAGAGGAGAGCCTCAGCATTTT. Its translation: CACSLTQGRGEPQHF.

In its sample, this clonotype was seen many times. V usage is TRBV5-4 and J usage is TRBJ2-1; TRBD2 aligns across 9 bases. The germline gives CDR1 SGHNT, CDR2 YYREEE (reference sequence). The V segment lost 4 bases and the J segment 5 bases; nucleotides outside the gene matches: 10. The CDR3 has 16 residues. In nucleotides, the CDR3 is TGTGCCAGCAGCGTCCCCCAGACTAGCGGCCACAATGAGCAGTTCTTC. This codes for CASSVPQTSGHNEQFF.

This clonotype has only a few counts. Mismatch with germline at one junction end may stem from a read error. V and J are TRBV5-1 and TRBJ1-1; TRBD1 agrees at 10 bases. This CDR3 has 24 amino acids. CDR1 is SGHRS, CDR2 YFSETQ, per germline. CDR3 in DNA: TGCGCCAGCAGCCCGACCGGATGGTGGGACAGGGGTCTCCGGAAGGTGGGTTTGAACACTGAAGCTTCCTTT. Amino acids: CASSPTGWWDRGLRKVGLNTEASF.